This record covers a single TCR beta chain. Participants comprised healthy donors of bone marrow. Researchers ran the PCR with 60 Vbeta and 13 Jbeta primers. TCRdb's table, derived via immunoSEQ multiplex PCR, lists solely in-frame clones and lacks some. The sample lists about 120,000 clones, around two thirds seen once, with about 2% in the top ten. The sample is drawn from a study of cytomegalovirus exposure and HLA in healthy donors. The CDR3 sequence is 13 residues long. Germline V lookup: CDR1 MNHNS, CDR2 SASEGT. V lost 5 bases to trimming and J lost 6 bases; unmatched junction nucleotides: 6. The chain joins TRBV6-1 to TRBJ2-7; 8 bases are a match to TRBD1. The sequence derives from a human donor in good health. The material sequenced was PBMCs. In nucleotides, the CDR3 is TGTGCCAGCAGTTTCAGGGGGCAGGCCGAGCAGTACTTC. The encoded protein is CASSFRGQAEQYF.